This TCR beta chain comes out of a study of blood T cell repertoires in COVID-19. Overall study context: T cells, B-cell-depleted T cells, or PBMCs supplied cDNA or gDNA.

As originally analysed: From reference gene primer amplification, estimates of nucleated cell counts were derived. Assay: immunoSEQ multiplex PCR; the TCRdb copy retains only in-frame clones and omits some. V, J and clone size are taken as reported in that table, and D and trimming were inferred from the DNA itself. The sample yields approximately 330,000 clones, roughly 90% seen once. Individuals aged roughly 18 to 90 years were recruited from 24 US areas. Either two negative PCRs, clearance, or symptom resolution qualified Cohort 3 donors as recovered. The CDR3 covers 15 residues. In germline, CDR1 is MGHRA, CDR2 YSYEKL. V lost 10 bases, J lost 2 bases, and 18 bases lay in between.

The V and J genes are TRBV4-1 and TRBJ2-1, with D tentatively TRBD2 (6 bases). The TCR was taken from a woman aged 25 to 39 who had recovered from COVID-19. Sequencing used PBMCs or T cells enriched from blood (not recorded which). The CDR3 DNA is TGCGCCACAAATGAGGGACTGGGGGCCTACAATGAGCAGTTCTTC. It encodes CATNEGLGAYNEQFF.